These 9 T cell receptor beta chains were all obtained from the same sample, sequenced in a study of T cell responses to AZD1222 COVID-19 vaccine. Clones were sequenced by immunoSEQ multiplex PCR, and TCRdb holds only the in-frame ones, with some missing. The table shows under 150,000 clones, with around 91% occurring only once. The sequences come from peripheral blood, collected on day 0 of AZD1222 vaccination. All receptors come from an adult in good health.

The chain is built from TRBV5-4 and TRBJ1-4; D is unresolved. The germline V gene has CDR1 SGHNT and CDR2 YYREEE (reference sequence). V dropped 0 bases and J dropped 11 bases, with 8 bases sitting between them. The CDR3 runs 12 residues. CDR3: CASSLGLGKLFF. Written as DNA, the CDR3 is TGTGCCAGCAGCTTGGGCTTGGGGAAACTGTTTTTT.

This chain links TRBV27 with TRBJ2-2; D is undetermined. V lost 4 bases to trimming and J lost 1 base, with 4 bases between them. Germline assignment: CDR1 MNHEY and CDR2 SMNVEV (reference sequence). This CDR3 contains 13 residues. For the CDR3, the DNA is TGTGCCAGCAGTTGGGAGAACACCGGGGAGCTGTTTTTT. Its protein is CASSWENTGELFF.

The rearrangement links TRBV6-5 to TRBJ1-1, with D unclear. V was clipped by 0 bases and J by 2 bases, with 10 bases between them. The CDR3 is 15 residues long. CDR1 and CDR2 from the germline V gene are MNHEY and SVGAGI. The CDR3: CASSYSTDTNTEAFF. As DNA, the CDR3 is TGTGCCAGCAGTTACTCAACCGACACCAACACTGAAGCTTTCTTT.

The CDR3 region has the DNA TGTGCCAGCAGCTACGGACAGGATCAAGAGACCCAGTACTTC. Protein sequence: CASSYGQDQETQYF. This chain joins TRBV5-4 and TRBJ2-5, with 7 bases identical to TRBD1. J lost 2 bases, V lost 3 bases, and 4 bases had no gene match. The V gene's germline CDR1 is SGHNT and CDR2 YYREEE (reference sequence). The CDR3 has 14 residues.

The genes are TRBV10-3 and TRBJ1-5; D not certain. The V and J ends lost 2 bases and 5 bases respectively, with 4 bases between them. Per the germline V gene, CDR1 is ENHRY and CDR2 is SYGVKD. CDR3 length equals 12 residues. CDR3 nucleotides: TGTGCCATCAGTGAGGGGGATCAGCCCCAGCATTTT. The encoded protein is CAISEGDQPQHF.

CDR3 sequence reads: CASSPRTGGNIQYF. DNA of the CDR3: TGTGCCAGCAGTCCACGGACAGGGGGAAACATTCAGTACTTC. The chain carries TRBV6-2 or TRBV6-3 and TRBJ2-4; 10 nucleotides agree with TRBD1. CDR3 length equals 14 residues. V shed 5 bases and J 6 bases; nucleotides not matched to a gene: 4. CDR1 is MNHEY, CDR2 SVGEGT, per germline.

V gene TRBV2 combines with J gene TRBJ2-5; D remains ambiguous. The CDR3 covers 13 residues. In germline, CDR1 is SNHLY, CDR2 FYNNEI. V was cut by 7 bases and J by 5 bases, with 14 bases left in between. The CDR3 sequence: CASTMGQVETQYF. The DNA of the CDR3 is TGTGCCAGCACCATGGGCCAGGTTGAGACCCAGTACTTC.

The chain carries TRBV7-6 and TRBJ2-7; 8 bases are shared with TRBD2. V shed 5 bases, J shed 4 bases, and the junction held 10 bases outside the gene matches. The CDR3 has 15 amino acids. CDR1 SGHVS and CDR2 FNYEAQ come from the germline V gene. The CDR3, as DNA: TGTGCCAGCAGCCTTACTAGCGGAATACTGTACGAGCAGTACTTC. It encodes CASSLTSGILYEQYF.

The J gene is TRBJ1-5, the V gene TRBV6-5, with D perhaps matching TRBD1 (6 bases). The V end was cut by 8 bases, the J end by 3 bases, with 11 bases between. The CDR3 consists of 13 residues. Germline-derived CDR1 and CDR2 are MNHEY and SVGAGI. This CDR3 is CASGGLNNQPQHF. CDR3 DNA sequence: TGTGCCAGCGGGGGGCTAAACAATCAGCCCCAGCATTTT.